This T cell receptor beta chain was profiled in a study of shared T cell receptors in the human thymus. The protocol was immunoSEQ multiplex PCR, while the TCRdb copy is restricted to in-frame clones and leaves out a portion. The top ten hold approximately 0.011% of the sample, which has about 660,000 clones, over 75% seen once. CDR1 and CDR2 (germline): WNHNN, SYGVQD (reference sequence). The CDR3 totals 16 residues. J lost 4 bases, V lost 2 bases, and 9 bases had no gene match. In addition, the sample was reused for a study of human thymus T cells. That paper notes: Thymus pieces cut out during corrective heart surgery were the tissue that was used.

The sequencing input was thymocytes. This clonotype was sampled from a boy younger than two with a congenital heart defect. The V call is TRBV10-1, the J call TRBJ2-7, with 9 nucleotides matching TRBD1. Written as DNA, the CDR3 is TGCGCCAGCAGTGAGCGAGTTGGGACAGGGCGGTACGAGCAGTACTTC. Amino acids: CASSERVGTGRYEQYF.